This T cell receptor (beta chain) was sequenced in a study of CD8+CD57+ T cells in acquired aplastic anemia. The overall study: Mean yield of DNA from sorted CD4+ and CD8+ cells was around 3 ug.

Regarding this clonotype: What it binds is not known.

Previously, flow cytometry had revealed CD8+CD57+ cell expansion in the patients chosen for sequencing. There were no patients without severe acquired aplastic anemia. Study-level results: CD8+ Simpson's diversity in patients was not significantly different from that in controls. Between patients and controls, some 31 CD8+ CDR3 sequences were found in common.

Profiling that covered TCR beta VDJ and CDR3 relied on genomic DNA as its template. TCRdb analysed the reads with MiXCR anew, one entry per CDR3 protein. The profile covers roughly 180,000 distinct CDR3 sequences, with 45% to 60% appearing a single time and around 13% taken by the ten largest. The TCR sequence derives from a human donor with aplastic anemia. The sample taken for sequencing was sorted CD4+, CD8+, or CD8+CD57+ T cells (not recorded which) from PBMCs.

The CDR3 loop reads CASSPFWGGYTF. CDR3 bases: TGTGCCAGCAGCCCCTTCTGGGGGGGCTACACCTTC. The chain couples TRBV7-2 to TRBJ1-2; tentatively, D is TRBD1 (5 bases). This CDR3 is 12 amino acids long. Per germline, CDR1 SGHTA and CDR2 FQGNSA. Trimming stripped 5 bases from V and 8 bases from J, with 12 bases between.